The clone carrying this T cell receptor beta chain was picked up a small number of times. Its specificity is not known. Time point specified: healthy volunteer bleed at 2 weeks. The template was total RNA from unfractionated whole blood. These data originate in a study of human T cells and chemical hapten exposure. Study-level information: Per-sample TCR yield variation was attributed mainly to small pooled library volume differences.

J lost 0 bases, V lost 8 bases, and 8 bases had no gene match. The germline V gene has CDR1 GTSNPN and CDR2 SVGIG (reference sequence). This CDR3 has 15 amino acids. The library attached unique molecular identifiers to individual cDNA molecules. As processed by the authors: Across samples, TCR counts had a median of about 92,000 and ranged from about 20,000 to 750,000. Using its own MiXCR run on the RACE reads, TCRdb lists one record per CDR3 protein. The V and J calls come from TCRdb's annotation, not from the publication. The profile shows roughly 46,000 distinct CDR3 sequences, about 4.5% of them singletons. General study findings and limits: With DPC sensitization, TCRs exceeding 1 in 1000 frequency showed no change.

The sequence came from a human donor in good health. Some clones in this sample may be carry-over from other donors' samples. Sequencing was carried out using whole blood. V gene TRBV30 combines with J gene TRBJ2-3; 10 nucleotides line up with TRBD2. The CDR3 DNA sequence: TGTGCCGGGGCCCTAGCGGGGGCTAGCACAGATACGCAGTATTTT. Residues: CAGALAGASTDTQYF.